The next 14 T cell receptor beta chains were all read from a single sample in a study of T cell responses to AZD1222 COVID-19 vaccine. Assay used: immunoSEQ multiplex PCR; TCRdb lists only in-frame clones, some missing. The sample has over 150,000 clones, around 93% seen once. Specimen: peripheral blood, collected 28 days after the second AZD1222 dose. These receptors were obtained from an adult who received the AZD1222 COVID-19 vaccine.

Remarks on this clone: In the same sample, other DNA sequences code for this CDR3. V usage is TRBV3-1 (or the pseudogene TRBV3-2) and J usage is TRBJ1-2; no definite D call. The CDR3 contains 11 residues. The ends were cut back, 0 bases at V and 8 bases at J, with 4 bases in the middle. Germline V gene lookup returns CDR1 LGHDT and CDR2 YNNKEL (reference sequence). In nucleotides, the CDR3 is TGTGCCAGCAGCCAAGAAGGCGGCTACACCTTC. This sequence encodes CASSQEGGYTF.

The chain couples TRBV15 to TRBJ1-5; D uncertain. Germline V gene lookup returns CDR1 LNHNV and CDR2 YYDKDF (reference sequence). Trimming took off 0 bases at V and 0 bases at J, with 6 bases between the two ends. The CDR3 spans 15 residues. The CDR3 nucleotides are TGTGCCACCAGCAGAGATGCGCTTAGCAATCAGCCCCAGCATTTT. It codes for CATSRDALSNQPQHF.

The rearrangement joins TRBV7-2 to TRBJ1-4; D possibly corresponds to TRBD1 (5 bases). Germline V gene sequence: CDR1 SGHTA, CDR2 FQGNSA. Trimming left V 3 bases short and J 7 bases short, with 12 bases between. The CDR3 is 14 residues long. The CDR3 DNA follows: TGTGCCAGCAGCTTCGGGGCGATCGGTGAAAAACTGTTTTTT. It encodes CASSFGAIGEKLFF.

The V call is TRBV27, the J call TRBJ1-5; D gene ambiguous. Germline V lookup: CDR1 MNHEY, CDR2 SMNVEV (reference sequence). V was clipped by 10 bases and J by 8 bases, with 3 bases between them. The CDR3 is 8 amino acids. In nucleotides, the CDR3 is TGTGCCACGGAGCCCCAGCATTTT. Translating it yields CATEPQHF.

The chain recombines TRBV24-1 with TRBJ2-1, with 9 bases matching TRBD1. V lost 6 bases and J lost 10; bases outside the gene matches: 3. This CDR3 contains 12 residues. Germline-derived CDR1 and CDR2 are KGHDR and SFDVKD. CDR3 region: CATSTGGEEQFF. The CDR3 DNA follows: TGTGCCACCAGTACAGGGGGCGAAGAGCAGTTCTTC.

The genes are TRBV3-1 (or the pseudogene TRBV3-2) and TRBJ1-1; D unclear. The CDR3 consists of 14 residues. V shed 3 bases and J shed 4 bases, with 12 bases lying between them. CDR1 and CDR2 (germline): LGHDT, YNNKEL (reference sequence). The CDR3 loop reads CASSQVETRTEAFF. The CDR3 DNA is TGTGCCAGCAGCCAGGTGGAAACCCGCACTGAAGCTTTCTTT.

This chain uses TRBV6-4 with TRBJ2-1; D is perhaps TRBD1 (6 bases). This CDR3 comprises 13 residues. Germline CDR1 and CDR2: MRHNA and SNTAGT. The germline V and J ends were trimmed by 4 bases and 8 bases, with 12 bases remaining between them. This CDR3 is CASSGKTGHEQFF. In nucleotides, the CDR3 is TGTGCCAGCAGTGGGAAGACAGGCCATGAGCAGTTCTTC.

Worth noting for this clone: At the DNA level, this CDR3 is encoded by other sequences in the same sample as well. The chain uses TRBV3-1 (or the pseudogene TRBV3-2) and TRBJ2-1; D may correspond to TRBD1 or TRBD2 (6 bases each). The CDR3 runs 13 residues. Germline V gene data show CDR1 as LGHDT and CDR2 as YNNKEL (reference sequence). The V end was cut by 0 bases, the J end by 8 bases, with 8 bases between. The CDR3 reads CASSQEGGDEQFF. The CDR3 nucleotides read TGTGCCAGCAGCCAAGAGGGGGGCGATGAGCAGTTCTTC.

The chain carries TRBV28 and TRBJ1-5; TRBD1 matches 7 bases. CDR3 length: 16 residues. Germline values: CDR1 MDHEN, CDR2 SYDVKM. Trimming took 8 bases from V and 7 from J; bases not matched to a gene: 17. The CDR3 region has the DNA TGTGCCAGCGTACCCCCGGACAGGAGTGCGGGACAGCCCCAGCATTTT. The encoded protein is CASVPPDRSAGQPQHF.

The chain couples TRBV12-3 or TRBV12-4 to TRBJ1-2, with TRBD1 matching over 8 bases. Unmatched junction bases numbered 9, after V lost 8 bases and J lost 7 bases. This CDR3 has 13 amino acids. CDR3 protein: CASGLDRDGGYTF. The CDR3, as DNA: TGTGCCAGCGGATTGGACAGGGACGGTGGCTACACCTTC.

The J gene is TRBJ2-7, the V gene TRBV7-2; 8 nucleotides align to TRBD1. The ends lost 5 bases at V and 6 bases at J; junction bases unmatched: 6. CDR3 length: 13 amino acids. Germline V gives CDR1 SGHTA, CDR2 FQGNSA. The CDR3 nucleotides are TGTGCCAGCAGCCCGGGACAGGCCATCGAGCAGTACTTC. Encoded protein: CASSPGQAIEQYF.

Only one count was recorded for this clone. V usage is TRBV2 and J usage is TRBJ1-2; D remains ambiguous. The ends were cut back, 3 bases at V and 8 bases at J, with 10 bases in the middle. Germline lookup yields CDR1 SNHLY and CDR2 FYNNEI. The CDR3 sequence is 12 residues long. Written as DNA, the CDR3 is TGTGCCAGCAGTGAGGATGCATGGGGCTACACCTTC. Translation gives CASSEDAWGYTF.

The chain carries TRBV3-1 (or the pseudogene TRBV3-2) and TRBJ2-1; D may match TRBD1 or TRBD2 (5 bases each). V lost 2 bases and J 4 bases, leaving 15 bases between the germline ends. Germline CDR1 is LGHDT and CDR2 is YNNKEL (reference sequence). This CDR3 is built from 16 residues. For the CDR3, the DNA is TGTGCCAGCAGCCAACCCCCGGGACCCCCTTACAATGAGCAGTTCTTC. This codes for CASSQPPGPPYNEQFF.

This clone has a single count. J is TRBJ1-4 and V is TRBV6-5; D not certain. This CDR3 region has 13 residues. V was shortened by 5 bases and J by 5 bases, with 9 bases between the two germline ends. The germline V gene has CDR1 MNHEY and CDR2 SVGAGI. The CDR3 reads CASSITENEKLFF. CDR3 in DNA: TGTGCCAGCAGTATCACGGAGAATGAAAAACTGTTTTTT.